A single sample gave rise to the 25 T cell receptor beta chains below, sequenced in a study of identical twins (dated by TCRdb to 2015 to 2016). Receptors were amplified or captured by 5' RACE. Data came from an Illumina HiSeq 2000. TCRdb reprocessed the public reads (quality trimming at Q25 with fastp, clone calling with MiXCR) and kept in-frame beta chains. All rows with the same CDR3 protein become a single entry with the most common DNA and genes. In all, the sample holds approximately 630,000 distinct CDR3 sequences, and roughly 6.6% of those were seen once. The ten largest make up about 1.6% of the sample. This sample also appeared in a second study, on yellow fever vaccine responses in identical twins.

Material for sequencing was PBMCs. The origin of the receptors is a woman between 18 and 29 years old in good health.

This clonotype was recorded a few times. The chain couples TRBV10-3 to TRBJ2-1; D ambiguous. The CDR3 has 15 amino acids. V shed 4 bases and J shed 0 bases, with 10 bases lying between them. Per germline, CDR1 ENHRY and CDR2 SYGVKD. The CDR3 bases are TGTGCCATCAGTGGTTTGGAAAGCTCCTACAATGAGCAGTTCTTC. Translating it yields CAISGLESSYNEQFF.

The sample holds many counts of this clonotype. The V call is TRBV7-9, the J call TRBJ2-2; D is possibly TRBD2 (6 bases). V gave up 2 bases and J gave up 2 bases, with 9 bases separating them. CDR1 is SEHNR and CDR2 is FQNEAQ in the germline V gene (reference sequence). The CDR3 length is 15 residues. As DNA, the CDR3 is TGTGCCAGCAGCTTACTGGGACTCAACACCGGGGAGCTGTTTTTT. It encodes CASSLLGLNTGELFF.

The rearrangement joins TRBV12-3 or TRBV12-4 to TRBJ2-1; either TRBD1 or TRBD2 may supply D (5 bases each). Trimming cost V 6 bases and J 6 bases, with 15 bases left between them. CDR3 size: 14 residues. CDR3 sequence: CASSPSGATNEQFF. CDR3 sequence (DNA): TGTGCCAGCAGCCCCTCCGGGGCCACCAATGAGCAGTTCTTC.

This clonotype has just a few counts. The rearrangement links TRBV6-5 to TRBJ2-3; D possibly corresponds to TRBD2 (5 bases). The CDR3 is 12 amino acids. V lost 0 bases, J lost 13 bases, and 11 bases lay in between. Germline CDR1 reads MNHEY; CDR2 reads SVGAGI. The CDR3 protein is CASSYSGGAKYF. In DNA form, the CDR3 reads TGTGCCAGCAGTTACTCTGGAGGTGCCAAGTATTTT.

This chain connects TRBV7-3 to TRBJ2-5; D is possibly TRBD2 (6 bases). V dropped 5 bases and J dropped 1 base, with 17 bases sitting between them. CDR3 length: 16 residues. Germline V gene data show CDR1 as SGHTA and CDR2 as FQGTGA. For the CDR3, the DNA is TGTGCCAGCAGCCGCGGGACGCTGACCTTCCAAGAGACCCAGTACTTC. Translated, it gives CASSRGTLTFQETQYF. Full variable domain (remainder filled in from reference TRBV7-3 and TRBJ2-5): GAGVSQTPSNKVTEKGKYVELRCDPISGHTALYWYRQSLGQGPEFLIYFQGTGAADDSGLPNDRFFAVRPEGSVSTLKIQRTERGDSAVYLCASSRGTLTFQETQYFGPGTRLLVL.

This clonotype was found a few times. V gene TRBV10-3 combines with J gene TRBJ1-1, with D perhaps matching TRBD1 (5 bases). Germline CDR1 ENHRY, CDR2 SYGVKD. Trimming left V 3 bases short and J 6 bases short, with 11 bases between. The CDR3 has 13 residues. The CDR3 here is CAISDMGEAEAFF. CDR3 bases: TGTGCCATCAGTGATATGGGGGAGGCTGAAGCTTTCTTT.

This clonotype appeared a few times. The gene calls are TRBV6-5 and TRBJ1-2; D is unclear. Germline loops: CDR1 MNHEY, CDR2 SVGAGI. Between the trimmed V and J ends, which lost 0 bases and 4 bases, there was a span of 12 bases. CDR3 length: 15 residues. The CDR3 protein is CASSYSLPGVYGYTF. The CDR3 DNA is TGTGCCAGCAGTTACTCGCTTCCCGGGGTCTATGGCTACACCTTC.

This clonotype was found a few times. CDR3 nucleotide sequence: TGCAGCGTCCGACGGGGGGATTATGGCTACACCTTC. It yields the protein CSVRRGDYGYTF. The genes are TRBV29-1 and TRBJ1-2; maybe TRBD1 (5 bases). With 6 bases removed from V and 5 bases from J, the gap between germline ends came to 13 bases. CDR3 length: 12 amino acids. The germline gives CDR1 SQVTM, CDR2 ANQGSEA.

The table lists this clonotype with a few counts. Here the CDR3 DNA reads TGTGCCAGCAGTCTTTTAGGGAGCACCGGGGAGCTGTTTTTT. It yields the protein CASSLLGSTGELFF. The V and J genes are TRBV12-3 or TRBV12-4 and TRBJ2-2; TRBD2 is a possible D gene (5 bases). The CDR3 is 14 residues long. V lost 5 bases and J lost 4, with 11 bases in between.

Written as DNA, the CDR3 is TGTGCCAGCAACCAGGGGGTGGTCTACGAGCAGTACTTC. The encoded protein is CASNQGVVYEQYF. The chain links TRBV28 to TRBJ2-7; 7 nucleotides line up with TRBD1. The CDR3 length is 13 residues. Germline values: CDR1 MDHEN, CDR2 SYDVKM. Germline trimming cut 7 bases from V and 3 bases from J; bases unmatched to any gene: 6.

This clonotype was detected ten times or more. The rearrangement links TRBV4-1 to TRBJ2-7; D may be TRBD1 (5 bases). This CDR3 is built from 13 residues. V was shortened by 4 bases and J by 6 bases, with 13 bases between the two germline ends. Germline CDR1 MGHRA, CDR2 YSYEKL. The CDR3 DNA is TGCGCCAGCAGCCGTTATGGGGCTTCCGAGCAGTACGTC. It codes for CASSRYGASEQYV.

This clonotype was observed many times. This rearrangement joins TRBV25-1 to TRBJ2-3; D gene uncertain. Germline-derived CDR1 and CDR2 are MGHDK and SYGVNS. The V end was cut by 3 bases, the J end by 5 bases, with 6 bases between. CDR3 length: 12 amino acids. The DNA for the CDR3 is TGTGCCAGCAGTGAGATGCGAGATACGCAGTATTTT. Its protein is CASSEMRDTQYF.

This clonotype was picked up many times. This chain links TRBV6-5 with TRBJ2-5; D might be TRBD2 (6 bases). Germline lookup yields CDR1 MNHEY and CDR2 SVGAGI. This CDR3 is 16 amino acids long. V gave up 2 bases and J gave up 2 bases, with 15 bases separating them. For the CDR3, the DNA is TGTGCCAGCAGTTACGGCCGCTCGGAGGGTCAAGAGACCCAGTACTTC. Translating gives CASSYGRSEGQETQYF.

The sample holds many counts of this clonotype. This chain connects TRBV5-1 to TRBJ2-1; 10 bases map to TRBD2. The germline V gene encodes CDR1 SGHRS and CDR2 YFSETQ. The ends lost 2 bases at V and 5 bases at J; junction bases unmatched: 4. The CDR3 is 15 amino acids. CDR3 bases: TGCGCCAGCAGCTTAATAGCGGGGGGCAACAATGAGCAGTTCTTC. Its protein product is CASSLIAGGNNEQFF.

This clonotype was seen a few times. This chain uses TRBV20-1 with TRBJ2-5; perhaps TRBD1 as D (6 bases). In germline, CDR1 is DFQATT, CDR2 SNEGSKA (reference sequence). CDR3 length equals 15 residues. V shed 4 bases and J shed 1 base, with 16 bases lying between them. The CDR3 DNA sequence: TGCAGTGCTATCACAGGGACCCACGTCCAAGAGACCCAGTACTTC. As protein: CSAITGTHVQETQYF.

The genes are TRBV11-2 and TRBJ2-1; D is unclear. Germline CDR1 and CDR2: SGHAT and FQNNGV. The CDR3 is 15 amino acids. V gave up 0 bases and J gave up 6 bases, with 12 bases separating them. CDR3 in amino acids: CASSLERSPLNEQFF. Here the CDR3 DNA reads TGTGCCAGCAGCTTAGAGCGGAGCCCCCTCAATGAGCAGTTCTTC.

The V and J genes are TRBV27 and TRBJ2-2; unclear D gene. V was cut by 4 bases and J by 5 bases, with 14 bases left in between. Germline CDR1 is MNHEY and CDR2 is SMNVEV (reference sequence). The length of the CDR3 is 15 residues. The CDR3, as DNA: TGTGCCAGCAGTTCTAAAGTTGTGGCTACCGGGGAGCTGTTTTTT. Protein: CASSSKVVATGELFF.

This clonotype was seen more than once but under ten times. This chain joins TRBV6-1 and TRBJ2-6; maybe TRBD1 (6 bases). This CDR3 has 17 residues. Trimming pared 6 bases from V and 0 bases from J, leaving 15 bases between. Germline V lookup: CDR1 MNHNS, CDR2 SASEGT. The CDR3 spells CASRGQPLNSGANVLTF. The CDR3 nucleotides are TGTGCCAGCAGAGGACAGCCCCTTAACTCTGGGGCCAACGTCCTGACTTTC.

The chain links TRBV20-1 to TRBJ2-2; perhaps TRBD1 as D (6 bases). V dropped 0 bases and J dropped 6 bases, with 14 bases sitting between them. CDR1 and CDR2 (germline): DFQATT, SNEGSKA (reference sequence). This CDR3 contains 15 residues. The CDR3 here is CSARDGQGRAGELFF. CDR3 nucleotides: TGCAGTGCTAGAGATGGGCAGGGGCGCGCCGGGGAGCTGTTTTTT.

V is TRBV15 and J is TRBJ2-1; 11 bases are a match to TRBD2. Germline V CDR1 and CDR2: LNHNV, YYDKDF (reference sequence). The ends lost 6 bases at V and 4 bases at J; junction bases unmatched: 8. The CDR3 is 16 residues long. The CDR3 loop is CATREKGLADYNEQFF. The CDR3 bases are TGTGCCACCAGGGAAAAGGGACTAGCGGATTACAATGAGCAGTTCTTC.

This chain joins TRBV9 and TRBJ2-3, with TRBD2 matching 9 bases. Germline values: CDR1 SGDLS, CDR2 YYNGEE. The CDR3 runs 17 residues. V was clipped by 0 bases and J by 0 bases; unmatched bases: 5. The CDR3 bases are TGTGCCAGCAGCGTAGTTGGCGGGGGGGCTAGCACAGATACGCAGTATTTT. It specifies CASSVVGGGASTDTQYF.

The chain uses TRBV2 and TRBJ2-7; 10 nucleotides agree with TRBD1. This CDR3 is 18 amino acids long. V shed 5 bases, J shed 2 bases, and the junction held 15 bases outside the gene matches. Germline CDR1 and CDR2: SNHLY and FYNNEI. Written as DNA, the CDR3 is TGTGCCAGCAGTTCGAGCCGTACCGGGACAGGGGATGCCTACGAGCAGTACGTC. Amino acids: CASSSSRTGTGDAYEQYV.

This clonotype was seen more than once but under ten times. The genes are TRBV10-2 and TRBJ2-7, with D hard to call. Trimming removed 8 bases at V and 4 bases at J, with 9 bases between. This CDR3 is 11 amino acids long. Germline values: CDR1 WSHSY, CDR2 SAAADI. CDR3 region: CASASGYEQYF. CDR3 sequence (DNA): TGCGCCAGCGCCTCGGGTTACGAGCAGTACTTC.

The sample holds a few counts of this clonotype. The CDR3 is CASSTPGLAGGPRDTQYF. CDR3 DNA sequence: TGCGCCAGCAGCACGCCGGGACTAGCGGGAGGCCCTCGGGATACGCAGTATTTT. The V and J genes are TRBV4-1 and TRBJ2-3; 15 bases map to TRBD2. The CDR3 has 18 amino acids. With 5 bases clipped from V and 6 bases from J, the junction kept 12 bases outside the gene matches. The germline CDR1 and CDR2 sequences are MGHRA and YSYEKL.

There are many counts of this clonotype. The chain has TRBV6-2 or TRBV6-3 and TRBJ2-3; no reliable D call. V was cut by 6 bases and J by 0 bases, with 10 bases left in between. Germline V CDR1 and CDR2: MNHEY, SVGEGT. CDR3 size: 14 residues. CDR3 DNA sequence: TGTGCCAGCAGGCCGCCGGCTAGCACAGATACGCAGTATTTT. Translating it yields CASRPPASTDTQYF.